This section outlines one T cell receptor beta chain sequence together with its context. The antigen remains undetermined. The sample, blood from the first hyperthyroidism diagnosis, precedes any ophthalmopathy symptoms. The sample originates from a study of T cells in Graves' hyperthyroidism and ophthalmopathy. Study-level results: Most clonotypes expanded in the thyroid (above 0.001) were also present in blood.

Amplification of TCR beta CDR3 regions used RNA as the template. Researchers ran a first-round RT-PCR on the TCR CDR3 using the HTBI primer set. TCRdb ran MiXCR on the multiplex PCR reads and lists one entry per CDR3 protein. The profile shows a few hundred thousand distinct CDR3 sequences, less than 15% of them singletons. This receptor was taken from a woman in her 40s with Graves' hyperthyroidism that later progressed to Graves' ophthalmopathy. Sequenced input: blood.

CDR3 nucleotide sequence: TGTGCCAGCAGCGTGAGCAAAAATTCACCCCTCCACTTT. This sequence encodes CASSVSKNSPLHF. V is TRBV9 and J is TRBJ1-6; D gene unclear. The CDR3 contains 13 residues. CDR1 SGDLS and CDR2 YYNGEE come from the germline V gene. V lost 2 bases, J lost 7 bases, and 7 bases lay in between.